A selection of T cell receptor beta chains follows, all from one sample in a study of blood T cell repertoires in COVID-19. Profiled with immunoSEQ multiplex PCR; TCRdb holds only in-frame clones, not every one. The repertoire includes about 150,000 clones, roughly 83% of them detected once, and 29% sits in the top ten. The source material was peripheral blood. Source of these receptors: an older woman with acute or convalescent COVID-19. The CDR3 runs from the conserved cysteine through the conserved F or W. A D gene is named only where the DNA matches it firmly. Not every row has a clone size; where given, it reads once, few, many or a size class.

>.|.|TRBJ1-5|TRBV2
TGTGCCAGCAACTATCAGGGGAATCAGCCCCAGCATTTT
CASNYQGNQPQHF
>.|.|TRBJ2-2|TRBV6-5
TGTGCCAGCAGTTATAATCCGGCTAGTCAGACTGGGGAGCTGTTTTTT
CASSYNPASQTGELFF
>.|.|TRBJ1-2|TRBV6-1
TGTGCCAGCAGCCGAGAGGATAGTTCTAACTATGGCTACACCTTC
CASSREDSSNYGYTF
>.|TRBD1|TRBJ1-1|TRBV27
TGTGCCAGCGGGGGACAGGGGGTTACTGAAGCTTTCTTT
CASGGQGVTEAFF
>.|TRBD1|TRBJ2-1|TRBV11-3
TGTGCCAGCAGCAGGACAGGGCTTAACAATGAGCAGTTCTTC
CASSRTGLNNEQFF
>.|TRBD2|TRBJ2-3|TRBV7-3
TGTGCCAGCAGCCCAAGCGGGGGTACGCAGTATTTT
CASSPSGGTQYF
>.|TRBD1|TRBJ1-4|TRBV4-1
TGCGCCAGCAGCCAAAGAGACAGGGCGACTAATGAAAAACTGTTTTTT
CASSQRDRATNEKLFF
>once|TRBD1|TRBJ1-6|TRBV16
TGTGCCAGCAGCCGACAGGGAAGGAATAATTCACCCCTCCACTTT
CASSRQGRNNSPLHF
>.|.|TRBJ2-2|TRBV5-6
TGTGCCAGCAGCTTGTACAGGGCATTGACCGGGGAGCTGTTTTTT
CASSLYRALTGELFF
>.|TRBD1|TRBJ2-7|TRBV18
TGTGCCAGCTCACCACCGGGACAGGGTTGGAGCGAGCAGTACTTC
CASSPPGQGWSEQYF
>.|.|TRBJ1-3|TRBV9
TGTGCCAGCAGCGTCCTGGGGAGCAGCTCTGGAAACACCATATATTTT
CASSVLGSSSGNTIYF
>few|.|TRBJ2-1|TRBV11-3
TGTGCCAGCAGCTTATGGGGGGACCCCTACAATGAGCAGTTCTTC
CASSLWGDPYNEQFF
>.|.|TRBJ1-1|TRBV5-5
TGTGCCAGCAGTCGAGCGGGCACCCGGAACACTGAAGCTTTCTTT
CASSRAGTRNTEAFF